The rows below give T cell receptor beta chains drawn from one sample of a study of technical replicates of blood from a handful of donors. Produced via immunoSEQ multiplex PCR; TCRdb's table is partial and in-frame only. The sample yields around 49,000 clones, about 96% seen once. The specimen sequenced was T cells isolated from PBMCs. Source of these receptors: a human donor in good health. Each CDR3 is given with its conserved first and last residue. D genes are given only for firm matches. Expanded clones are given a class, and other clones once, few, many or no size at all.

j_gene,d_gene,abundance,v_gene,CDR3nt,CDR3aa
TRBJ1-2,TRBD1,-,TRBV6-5,TGTGCCAGCAGTTACTTTGAGGGGGCAAACTATGGCTACACCTTC,CASSYFEGANYGYTF
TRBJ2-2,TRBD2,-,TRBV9,TGTGCCAGCAGCGTAGATTCGACTAGCGGGATGGGGGAGCTGTTTTTT,CASSVDSTSGMGELFF
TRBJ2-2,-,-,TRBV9,TGTGCCAGCAGCGTAGTCGGGAGTGGCACCGGGGAGCTGTTTTTT,CASSVVGSGTGELFF
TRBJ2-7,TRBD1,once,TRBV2,TGTGCCGGACAGGGAGAGTCCTACGAGCAGTACTTC,CAGQGESYEQYF
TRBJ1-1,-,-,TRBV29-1,TGCAGCATATTAGGGGGTCTGGAAGCTTTCTTT,CSILGGLEAFF
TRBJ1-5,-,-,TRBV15,TGTGCCACCAGCAGAGATCAGGTCGGGCCCCAGCATTTT,CATSRDQVGPQHF
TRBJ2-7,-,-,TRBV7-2,TGTGCCAGCAGCTTACCGGGCGGGAAGCTAACCTACGAGCAGTACTTC,CASSLPGGKLTYEQYF
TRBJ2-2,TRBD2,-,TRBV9,TGTGCCAGCAGCGTAGATAGCGGGATGAACACCGGGGAGCTGTTTTTT,CASSVDSGMNTGELFF
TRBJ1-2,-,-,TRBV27,TGTGCCAGCAGTTTATCGTCAGGGGCTGGCTACACCTTC,CASSLSSGAGYTF
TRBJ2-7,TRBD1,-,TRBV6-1,TGTGCCAGCAATGCTGCTCAGGGGGTTAGTGGCGAGCAGTACTTC,CASNAAQGVSGEQYF
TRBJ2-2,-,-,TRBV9,TGTGCCAGCAGCATTAGCCACGGGGAGCTGTTTTTT,CASSISHGELFF
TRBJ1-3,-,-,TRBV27,TGTGCCAGCAGTTTATCCCAAGGAGAAGTGAGTTTT,CASSLSQGEVSF
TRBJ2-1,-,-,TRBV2,TGTGCCAGCAGTTTGGGGTCCGCGGGCCCAAACAATGAGCAGTTCTTC,CASSLGSAGPNNEQFF
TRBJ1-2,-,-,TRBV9,TGTGCCAGCAGCGCCTTACAGGGATCGGGAGGAGGCTACACCTTC,CASSALQGSGGGYTF
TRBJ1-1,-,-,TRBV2,TGTGCCAGCAGTGCGGTAGCCCCGAACACTGAAGCTTTCTTT,CASSAVAPNTEAFF
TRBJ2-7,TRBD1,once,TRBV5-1,TGCGCCAGCAGCTCACAGGGGTCCAGCTCCTACGAGCAGTACTTC,CASSSQGSSSYEQYF
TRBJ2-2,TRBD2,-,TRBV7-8,TGTGCCAGCAGCTTAGTTGTCGGGGGGACCGCTGAGCTGTTTTTT,CASSLVVGGTAELFF
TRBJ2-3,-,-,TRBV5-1,TGCGCCAGCAGCTTTGATCAAGAACGGGAGAGCACAGATACGCAGTATTTT,CASSFDQERESTDTQYF
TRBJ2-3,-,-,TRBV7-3,TGTGCCAGCAGCCTCGGTCTAAGCACAGATACGCAGTATTTT,CASSLGLSTDTQYF
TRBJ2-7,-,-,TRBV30,TGTGCCTGGACGCTAGACCACGAGCAGTACTTC,CAWTLDHEQYF
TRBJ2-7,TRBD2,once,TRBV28,TGTGCCAGCAGTTTAGTGGGAGGGCTAAGGTACGAGCAGTACTTC,CASSLVGGLRYEQYF
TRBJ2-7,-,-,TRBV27,TGTGCCAGCAGTTTAGACGGGGTTGTGGGGTACGAGCAGTACTTC,CASSLDGVVGYEQYF
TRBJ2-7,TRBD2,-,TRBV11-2,TGTGCCAGCAGCTTCGGACTAGCGGGGGGAAGCTCCTACGAGCAGTACTTC,CASSFGLAGGSSYEQYF
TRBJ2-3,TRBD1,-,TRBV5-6,TGTGCCAGCAGCTTTGGGACAGGGGGCGCAGATACGCAGTATTTT,CASSFGTGGADTQYF
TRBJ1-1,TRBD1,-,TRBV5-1,TGCGCCAGCAACGGACAGGGCAACACTGAAGCTTTCTTT,CASNGQGNTEAFF
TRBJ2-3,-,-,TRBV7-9,TGTGCCCACCAGGAAACAGATACGCAGTATTTT,CAHQETDTQYF
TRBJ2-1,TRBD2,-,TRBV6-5,TGTGCCAGTAGAAGCGGGGGCGTTCTAGGGAATGAGCAGTTCTTC,CASRSGGVLGNEQFF
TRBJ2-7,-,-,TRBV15,TGTGCCACCAGCAGAGAATTAGGGGGTTACGAGCAGTACTTC,CATSRELGGYEQYF
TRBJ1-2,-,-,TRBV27,TGTGCCAGCAGTTTGGCAGGGAAGGGCTACACCTTC,CASSLAGKGYTF
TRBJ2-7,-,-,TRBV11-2,TGTGCCAGCAGCTACCGACAGGCAGCCTACGAGCAGTACTTC,CASSYRQAAYEQYF
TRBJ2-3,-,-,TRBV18,TGTGCCAGCTCATTCGGGGTCACAGATACGCAGTATTTT,CASSFGVTDTQYF